The text below deals with one T cell receptor (beta chain). The germline V gene has CDR1 LGHNA and CDR2 YNFKEQ. This CDR3 is built from 17 residues. J was trimmed by 6 bases and V by 2 bases; bases with no gene match: 12. This specimen belongs to a study of shared clonotypes between healthy human individuals. At the deep level, the assay was run. Sequencing used immunoSEQ multiplex PCR; TCRdb keeps in-frame clones, though not all of them. The sample shows about 710,000 clones, about 80% of them seen only once. Sample: memory CD4+ T cells sorted from blood. This sample's subset: CD45RA-negative fraction. The sequence came from a woman in her twenties or thirties in good health. V gene TRBV4-2 combines with J gene TRBJ2-3; 9 bases are a match to TRBD1. Here the CDR3 DNA reads TGTGCCAGCAGCCAACGCCCCCGGGACAGGGTGTTGGATACGCAGTATTTT. Protein product: CASSQRPRDRVLDTQYF.